Listed here are 6 T cell receptor beta chains from one sample, sequenced in a study of T cells after yellow fever vaccination. MiXCR, applied by TCRdb to the 5' RACE reads, yields one record per CDR3 protein. The table lists almost 600,000 distinct CDR3 sequences, roughly 14% of them singletons. The sequencing used PBMCs, collected on the day of the yellow fever booster vaccination. These receptors all come from a man younger than 45 who received the YFV17D yellow fever vaccine.

J is TRBJ2-7 and V is TRBV27; 8 nucleotides line up with TRBD1. CDR1 and CDR2 from the germline V gene are MNHEY and SMNVEV (reference sequence). Trimming took 5 bases from V and 4 from J; bases not matched to a gene: 4. The CDR3 spans 13 residues. The CDR3 is CASSPGQVYEQYF. The CDR3 region has the DNA TGTGCCAGCAGTCCGGGACAGGTTTACGAGCAGTACTTC.

The rearrangement joins TRBV4-3 to TRBJ1-6; D ambiguous. V lost 1 base to trimming and J lost 10 bases, with 14 bases between them. Germline CDR1 LGHNA, CDR2 YSLEER. The CDR3 totals 15 residues. CDR3 residues: CASSQGWSVKSPLHF. The CDR3 region has the DNA TGCGCCAGCAGCCAAGGGTGGTCAGTAAAATCACCCCTCCACTTT.

This clonotype has a handful of counts. The V call is TRBV7-3, the J call TRBJ2-7; a weak D match, TRBD2 (5 bases). The V end was cut by 5 bases, the J end by 5 bases, with 19 bases between. Per germline, CDR1 SGHTA and CDR2 FQGTGA. This CDR3 spans 15 amino acids. CDR3 loop: CASSRSGGPLDEQYF. In nucleotides, the CDR3 is TGTGCCAGCAGCCGAAGCGGCGGCCCCCTGGACGAGCAGTACTTC.

This clonotype was counted a few times. The V and J genes are TRBV27 and TRBJ2-1; the match to TRBD1 covers 10 bases. CDR3 length: 15 residues. Trimming cost V 1 base and J 6 bases; bases outside gene matches: 3. Germline CDR1 MNHEY, CDR2 SMNVEV (reference sequence). The CDR3 coding sequence is TGTGCCAGCAGTTTATTCGGGACAGGGGTCAATGAGCAGTTCTTC. Amino acid sequence: CASSLFGTGVNEQFF.

The chain employs TRBV7-2 and TRBJ1-2; 10 nucleotides line up with TRBD1. V dropped 5 bases and J dropped 1; count of bases not matched to a gene: 10. CDR3 length: 17 residues. Germline V gives CDR1 SGHTA, CDR2 FQGNSA. CDR3 nucleotides: TGTGCCAGCAGCGGGGGAAGGACAGGGGGTGATAACTATGGCTACACCTTC. Residues: CASSGGRTGGDNYGYTF.

This clonotype was seen more than once but under ten times. The gene calls are TRBV7-9 and TRBJ2-5, with a possible D match to TRBD2 (6 bases). The V gene lost 5 bases and the J gene lost 5 bases, with 24 bases spanning the gap. This CDR3 has 17 amino acids. The V gene's germline CDR1 is SEHNR and CDR2 FQNEAQ (reference sequence). The chain's CDR3 is CASSLSRDNRRSETQYF. The CDR3 region has the DNA TGTGCCAGCAGCCTTTCGCGGGATAACAGGCGATCGGAGACCCAGTACTTC. The entire variable domain, with the rest obtained from reference TRBV7-9 and TRBJ2-5, is as follows: DTGVSQNPRHKITKRGQNVTFRCDPISEHNRLYWYRQTLGQGPEFLTYFQNEAQLEKSRLLSDRFSAERPKGSFSTLEIQRTEQGDSAMYLCASSLSRDNRRSETQYFGPGTRLLVL.